In its sample, the clone carrying this T cell receptor beta chain was seen a few times. The antigen remains undetermined. From germline, CDR1 is SGHRS and CDR2 YFSETQ. The length of the CDR3 is 15 residues. Trimming stripped 2 bases from V and 0 bases from J, with 10 bases between. The data belong to a study of early T cells in non-severe SARS-CoV-2 infection. The wider study: Sequencing of bulk RNA from unsorted whole blood was done, without chain pairing.

Individual cDNA molecules were tagged with unique molecular identifiers, the study reported. Each CDR3 protein gets one entry after TCRdb re-called the 5' RACE reads with MiXCR. This table holds roughly 80,000 distinct CDR3 sequences, less than 8% found once. Findings and caveats of the study: There was a bias toward anti-spike CD8 responses in VDJdb matching, which missed private and CD4 specificities.

The V gene is TRBV5-1, the J gene TRBJ2-3; D gene ambiguous. This sequence originates from an adult who was a healthcare worker with PCR-confirmed SARS-CoV-2 infection or an uninfected control (not recorded which). Source material: whole blood. CDR3: CASSLSVPSTDTQYF. CDR3 in DNA: TGCGCCAGCAGCTTAAGCGTCCCTAGCACAGATACGCAGTATTTT.